This TCR beta chain was sequenced for a study of blood T cell repertoires in COVID-19. The junction had 10 bases not matched to a gene; V was cut back by 2 bases and J by 7 bases. The CDR3 covers 16 residues. CDR1 and CDR2 from the germline V gene are SGHRS and YFSETQ. As processed by the authors: Amplification with reference gene primers provided the estimates of nucleated cell counts. Generated by immunoSEQ multiplex PCR, the TCRdb table keeps only in-frame clones and is missing some. D and trimming were read from the DNA, whereas the V and J calls and clone size are those reported in that table. The repertoire holds roughly 250,000 clones, with roughly 83% as singletons.

The sample was peripheral blood. This clonotype was sampled from a woman at least 80 years old with acute or convalescent COVID-19. J is TRBJ2-1 and V is TRBV5-1; 9 bases match TRBD1. CDR3 sequence: CASSFTPGQGRNEQFF. The CDR3 region has the DNA TGCGCCAGCAGCTTCACCCCGGGACAGGGTAGGAATGAGCAGTTCTTC.